This note documents a single T cell receptor beta chain sequence. No cognate antigen has been identified for it. Per-base quality was not reported, and no clone a single base away is much larger than it. The sample belongs to a study of metastatic and nonmetastatic thyroid tumors (dated by TCRdb to the early 2020s). For the study in its entirety: The researchers compared repertoires between peripheral blood samples and tumor or nodule tissue samples from patients with malignant or benign thyroid disease.

General findings and caveats noted by the study authors: In both blood and tumor samples, TCR beta diversity was reported to be significantly higher in malignant tumors than in benign nodules.

V lost 10 bases and J lost 4 bases; the stretch between them is 14 bases long. The CDR3 has 13 amino acids, counting the end cysteine and phenylalanine. This entry keeps only the CDR3 DNA: 39 bases, framed from base 1. CDR1 and CDR2, looked up from the germline V gene, are MNHNS and SASEGT. Libraries were constructed by PCR. Sequencing was performed on an Illumina HiSeq 4000. High-throughput sequencing was used to profile the CDR3 region of the TCR beta-chain in every patient. The authors processed their data as follows. CDR3 differences across clinicopathological groups were used to build a classifier for discriminating distant-metastatic papillary thyroid cancer patients. The Shannon index was used to measure repertoire diversity, and the Morisita-Horn index was used to measure how similar tumor and blood repertoires were. TCRdb applied fastp at Q25 and MiXCR to the public reads, then kept only in-frame beta chains. These V and J calls originate from TCRdb's pipeline instead of the authors' own analysis. The table for this sample lists tens of thousands of clones; less than 25% of them were counted only once. 15% to 19% of the sample rests with the top ten.

Before undergoing thyroid surgery, none of the patients had been given any kind of treatment. Using T-cell receptor beta sequencing, the study looked back at clinical samples from patients collected from the early 2010s to the late 2010s. The origin of this receptor is a female donor with papillary thyroid cancer or a benign thyroid nodule (not recorded which). Some clones in this sample may be carry-over from other donors' samples. The rearranged chain carries TRBV6-1 and TRBJ1-3; no D gene is confidently identified. The sample comprised blood. The CDR3 reads CANRAKVGNTIYF. The bases are TGTGCCAACCGGGCCAAGGTCGGAAACACCATATATTTT.